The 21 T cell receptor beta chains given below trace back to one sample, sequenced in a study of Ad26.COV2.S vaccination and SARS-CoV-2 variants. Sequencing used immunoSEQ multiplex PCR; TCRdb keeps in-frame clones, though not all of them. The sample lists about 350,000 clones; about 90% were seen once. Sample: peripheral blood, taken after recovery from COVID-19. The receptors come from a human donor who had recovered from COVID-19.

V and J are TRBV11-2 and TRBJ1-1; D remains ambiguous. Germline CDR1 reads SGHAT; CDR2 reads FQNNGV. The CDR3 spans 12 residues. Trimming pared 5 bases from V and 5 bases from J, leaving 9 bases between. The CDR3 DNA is TGTGCCAGCAGCGTACCCGGTACTGAAGCTTTCTTT. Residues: CASSVPGTEAFF.

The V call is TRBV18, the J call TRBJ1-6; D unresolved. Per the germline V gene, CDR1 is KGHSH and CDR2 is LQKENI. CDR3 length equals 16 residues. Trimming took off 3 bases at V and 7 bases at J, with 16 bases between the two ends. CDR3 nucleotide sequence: TGTGCCAGCTCACCTATTATACCCGACCGAAATTCACCCCTCCACTTT. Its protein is CASSPIIPDRNSPLHF.

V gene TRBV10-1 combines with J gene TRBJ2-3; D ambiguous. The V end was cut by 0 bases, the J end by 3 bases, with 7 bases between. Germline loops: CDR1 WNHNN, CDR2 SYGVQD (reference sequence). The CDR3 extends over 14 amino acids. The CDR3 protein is CASSESPTTDTQYF. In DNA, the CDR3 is TGCGCCAGCAGTGAGTCGCCGACAACAGATACGCAGTATTTT.

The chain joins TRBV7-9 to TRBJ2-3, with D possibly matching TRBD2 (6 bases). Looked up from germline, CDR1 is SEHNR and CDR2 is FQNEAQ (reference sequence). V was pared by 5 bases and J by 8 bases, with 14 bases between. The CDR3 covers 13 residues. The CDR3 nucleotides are TGTGCCAGCAGCCCGCGGACTATTTTTACGCAGTATTTT. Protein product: CASSPRTIFTQYF.

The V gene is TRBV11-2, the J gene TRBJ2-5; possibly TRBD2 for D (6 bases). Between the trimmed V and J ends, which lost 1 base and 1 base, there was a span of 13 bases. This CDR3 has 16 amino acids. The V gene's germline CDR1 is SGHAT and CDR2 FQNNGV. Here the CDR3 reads CASSLGALGSQETQYF. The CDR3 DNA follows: TGTGCCAGCAGCTTAGGAGCCCTCGGGAGCCAAGAGACCCAGTACTTC.

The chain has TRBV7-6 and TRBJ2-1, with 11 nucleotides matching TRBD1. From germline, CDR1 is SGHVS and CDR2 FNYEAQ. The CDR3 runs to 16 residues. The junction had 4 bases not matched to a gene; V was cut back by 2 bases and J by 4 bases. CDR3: CASSLIGQGAYNEQFF. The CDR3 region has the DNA TGTGCCAGCAGCTTAATCGGACAGGGGGCTTACAATGAGCAGTTCTTC.

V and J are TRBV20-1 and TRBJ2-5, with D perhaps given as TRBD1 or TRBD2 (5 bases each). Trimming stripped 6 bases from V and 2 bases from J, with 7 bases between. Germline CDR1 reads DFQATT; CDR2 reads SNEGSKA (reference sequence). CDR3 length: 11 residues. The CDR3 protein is CSAGVQETQYF. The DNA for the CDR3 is TGCAGTGCGGGGGTACAAGAGACCCAGTACTTC.

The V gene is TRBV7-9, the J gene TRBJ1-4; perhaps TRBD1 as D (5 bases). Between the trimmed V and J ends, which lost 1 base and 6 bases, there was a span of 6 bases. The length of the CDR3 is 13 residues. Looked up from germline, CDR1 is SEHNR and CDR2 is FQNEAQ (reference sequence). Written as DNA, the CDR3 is TGTGCCAGCAGCTTAGAGACAGATGAAAAACTGTTTTTT. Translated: CASSLETDEKLFF.

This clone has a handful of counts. CDR3 nucleotide sequence: TGTGCCAGCAGCTTACTATCCTCCAGGGGGCCCAATGAGCAGTTCTTC. Translation: CASSLLSSRGPNEQFF. The chain joins TRBV11-2 to TRBJ2-1, with 8 positions matching TRBD1. The CDR3 is 16 residues long. CDR1 and CDR2 from the germline V gene are SGHAT and FQNNGV. V lost 2 bases, J lost 6 bases, and 9 bases stayed unmatched.

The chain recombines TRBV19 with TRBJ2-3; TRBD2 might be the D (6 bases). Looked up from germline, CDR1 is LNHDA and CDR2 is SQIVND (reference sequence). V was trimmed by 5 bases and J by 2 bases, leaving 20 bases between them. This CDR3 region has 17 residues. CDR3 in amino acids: CASSLLTLRGYTDTQYF. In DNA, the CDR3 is TGTGCCAGTAGTCTACTCACTCTTCGGGGGTACACAGATACGCAGTATTTT.

The CDR3 sequence is CASSIGTATNTEAFF. The CDR3 bases are TGTGCCAGCTCAATAGGGACCGCAACGAACACTGAAGCTTTCTTT. The chain recombines TRBV27 with TRBJ1-1, with D perhaps TRBD1 (5 bases). CDR3 size: 15 residues. Trimming stripped 8 bases from V and 1 base from J, with 17 bases between. Per germline, CDR1 MNHEY and CDR2 SMNVEV (reference sequence).

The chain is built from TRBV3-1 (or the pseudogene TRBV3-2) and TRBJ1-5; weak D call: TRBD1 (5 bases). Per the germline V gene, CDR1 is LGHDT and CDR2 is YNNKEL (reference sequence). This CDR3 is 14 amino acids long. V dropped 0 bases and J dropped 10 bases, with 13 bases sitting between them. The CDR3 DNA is TGTGCCAGCAGCCAAGACGGCAGGGTAGAACCCCAGCATTTT. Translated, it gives CASSQDGRVEPQHF.

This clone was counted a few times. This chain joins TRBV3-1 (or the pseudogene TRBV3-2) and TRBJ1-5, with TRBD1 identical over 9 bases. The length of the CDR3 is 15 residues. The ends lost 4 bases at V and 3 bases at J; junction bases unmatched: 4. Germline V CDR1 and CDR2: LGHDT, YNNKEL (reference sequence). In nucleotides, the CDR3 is TGTGCCAGCAGCCCGGGACAGGGCAACAATCAGCCCCAGCATTTT. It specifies CASSPGQGNNQPQHF.

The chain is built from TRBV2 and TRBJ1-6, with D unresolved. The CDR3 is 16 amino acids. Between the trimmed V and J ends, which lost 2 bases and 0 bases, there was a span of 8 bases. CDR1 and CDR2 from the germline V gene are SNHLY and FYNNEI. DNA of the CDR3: TGTGCCAGCAGTGAACGCAGGAGCTCCTATAATTCACCCCTCCACTTT. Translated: CASSERRSSYNSPLHF. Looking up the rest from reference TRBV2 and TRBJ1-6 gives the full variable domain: EPEVTQTPSHQVTQMGQEVILRCVPISNHLYFYWYRQILGQKVEFLVSFYNNEISEKSEIFDDQFSVERPDGSNFTLKIRSTKLEDSAMYFCASSERRSSYNSPLHFGNGTRLTVT.

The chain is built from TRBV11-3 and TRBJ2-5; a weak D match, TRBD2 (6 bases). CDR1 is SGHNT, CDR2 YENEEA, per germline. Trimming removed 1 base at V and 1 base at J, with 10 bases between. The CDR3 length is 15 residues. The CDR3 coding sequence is TGTGCCAGCAGCTTAGGCGGGGCCCCCCAAGAGACCCAGTACTTC. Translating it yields CASSLGGAPQETQYF.

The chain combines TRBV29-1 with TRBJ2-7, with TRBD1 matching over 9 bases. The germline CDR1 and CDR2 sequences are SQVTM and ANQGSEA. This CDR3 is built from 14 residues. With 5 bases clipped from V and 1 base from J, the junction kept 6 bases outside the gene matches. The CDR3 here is CSVLPGTGSYEQYF. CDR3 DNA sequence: TGCAGCGTTTTACCCGGGACAGGGTCCTACGAGCAGTACTTC.

The CDR3 DNA sequence: TGTGCCAGCAGTGCTGGGTCCCAGCCCCAGCATTTT. Amino acids: CASSAGSQPQHF. This sequence joins TRBV25-1 and TRBJ1-5; D is undetermined. Germline loops: CDR1 MGHDK, CDR2 SYGVNS. V was shortened by 4 bases and J by 7 bases, with 8 bases between the two germline ends. The CDR3 length is 12 residues.

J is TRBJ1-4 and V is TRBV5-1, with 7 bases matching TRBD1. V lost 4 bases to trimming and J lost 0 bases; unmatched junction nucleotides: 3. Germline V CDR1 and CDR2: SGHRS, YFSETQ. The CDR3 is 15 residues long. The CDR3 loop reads CASSQTGATNEKLFF. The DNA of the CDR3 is TGCGCCAGCAGCCAAACAGGGGCAACTAATGAAAAACTGTTTTTT.

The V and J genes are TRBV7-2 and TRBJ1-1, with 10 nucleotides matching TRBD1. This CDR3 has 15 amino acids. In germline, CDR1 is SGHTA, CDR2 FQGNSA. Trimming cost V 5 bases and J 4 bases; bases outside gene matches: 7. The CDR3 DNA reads TGTGCCAGCAGCGCAAGACAGGGGGCGGCCACTGAAGCTTTCTTT. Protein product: CASSARQGAATEAFF.

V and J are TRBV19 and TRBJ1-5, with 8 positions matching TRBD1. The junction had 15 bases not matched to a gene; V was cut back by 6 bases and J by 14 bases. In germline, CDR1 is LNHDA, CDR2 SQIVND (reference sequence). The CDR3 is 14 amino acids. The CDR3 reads CASSAGQVGRWEHF. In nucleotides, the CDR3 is TGTGCCAGTAGCGCGGGACAGGTAGGAAGGTGGGAGCATTTT. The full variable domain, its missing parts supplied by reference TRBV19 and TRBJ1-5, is DGGITQSPKYLFRKEGQNVTLSCEQNLNHDAMYWYRQDPGQGLRLIYYSQIVNDFQKGDIAEGYSVSREKKESFPLTVTSAQKNPTAFYLCASSAGQVGRWEHFGDGTRLSIL.

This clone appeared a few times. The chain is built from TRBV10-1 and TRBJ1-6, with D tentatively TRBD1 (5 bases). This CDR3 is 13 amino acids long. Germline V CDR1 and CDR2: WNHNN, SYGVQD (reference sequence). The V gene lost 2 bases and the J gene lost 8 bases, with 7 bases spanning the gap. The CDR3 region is CASSERQYSPLHF. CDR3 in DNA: TGCGCCAGCAGTGAGAGACAGTATTCACCCCTCCACTTT.